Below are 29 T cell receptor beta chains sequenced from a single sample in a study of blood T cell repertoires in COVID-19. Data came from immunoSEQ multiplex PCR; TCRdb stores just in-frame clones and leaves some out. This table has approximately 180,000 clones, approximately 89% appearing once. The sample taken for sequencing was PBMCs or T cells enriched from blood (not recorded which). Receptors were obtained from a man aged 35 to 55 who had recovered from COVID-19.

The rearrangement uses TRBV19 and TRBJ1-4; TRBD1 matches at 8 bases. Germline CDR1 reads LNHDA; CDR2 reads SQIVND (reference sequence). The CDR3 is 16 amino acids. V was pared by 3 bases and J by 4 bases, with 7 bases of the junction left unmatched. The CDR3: CASSMRRGTGNEKLFF. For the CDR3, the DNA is TGTGCCAGTAGTATGAGGAGGGGGACAGGTAATGAAAAACTGTTTTTT.

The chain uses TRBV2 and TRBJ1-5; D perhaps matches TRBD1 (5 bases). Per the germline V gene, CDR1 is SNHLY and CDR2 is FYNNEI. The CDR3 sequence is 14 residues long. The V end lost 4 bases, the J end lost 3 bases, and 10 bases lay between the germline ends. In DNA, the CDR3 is TGTGCCAGCAGTGCGGGGGATTCCAATCAGCCCCAGCATTTT. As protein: CASSAGDSNQPQHF.

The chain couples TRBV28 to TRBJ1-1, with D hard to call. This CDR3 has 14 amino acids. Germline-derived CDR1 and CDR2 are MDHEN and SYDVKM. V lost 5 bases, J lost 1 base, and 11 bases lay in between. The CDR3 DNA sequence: TGTGCCAGCAGTCCCCTCAGAGGGAACACTGAAGCTTTCTTT. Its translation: CASSPLRGNTEAFF.

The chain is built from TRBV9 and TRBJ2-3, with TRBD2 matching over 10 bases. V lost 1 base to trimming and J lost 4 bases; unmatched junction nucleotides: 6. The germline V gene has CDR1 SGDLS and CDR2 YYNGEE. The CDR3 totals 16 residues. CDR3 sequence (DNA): TGTGCCAGCAGCGTACAAGCGGGAGGGCTCTCAGATACGCAGTATTTT. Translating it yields CASSVQAGGLSDTQYF.

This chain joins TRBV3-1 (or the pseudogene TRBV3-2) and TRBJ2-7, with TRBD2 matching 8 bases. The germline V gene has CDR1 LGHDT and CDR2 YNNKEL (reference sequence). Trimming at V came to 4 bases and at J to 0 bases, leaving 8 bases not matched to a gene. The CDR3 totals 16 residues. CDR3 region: CASSPPTSAYSYEQYF. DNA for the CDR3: TGTGCCAGCAGCCCGCCGACTAGCGCGTACTCCTACGAGCAGTACTTC.

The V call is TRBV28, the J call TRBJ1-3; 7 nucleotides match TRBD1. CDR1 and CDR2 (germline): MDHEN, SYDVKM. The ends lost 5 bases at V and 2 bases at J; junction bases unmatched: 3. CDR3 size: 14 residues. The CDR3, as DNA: TGTGCCAGCAGTCAAGGACAGGCTGGAAACACCATATATTTT. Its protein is CASSQGQAGNTIYF.

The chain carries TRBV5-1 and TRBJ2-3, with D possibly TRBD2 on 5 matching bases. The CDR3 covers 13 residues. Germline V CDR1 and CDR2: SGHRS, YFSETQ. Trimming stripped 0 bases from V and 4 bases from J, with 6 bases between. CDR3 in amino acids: CASSLGGADTQYF. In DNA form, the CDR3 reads TGCGCCAGCAGCTTGGGGGGAGCAGATACGCAGTATTTT.

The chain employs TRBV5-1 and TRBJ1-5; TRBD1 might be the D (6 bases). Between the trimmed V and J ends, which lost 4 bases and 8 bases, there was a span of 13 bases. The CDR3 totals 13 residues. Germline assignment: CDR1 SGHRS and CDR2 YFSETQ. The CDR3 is CASSKGGFEPQHF. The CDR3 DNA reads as TGCGCCAGCAGCAAAGGGGGTTTTGAGCCCCAGCATTTT.

The CDR3 loop is CASSQERVGASGAHSYNEQFF. The CDR3 DNA sequence: TGCGCCAGCAGCCAAGAAAGGGTAGGGGCTAGCGGGGCCCACTCCTACAATGAGCAGTTCTTC. The J gene is TRBJ2-1, the V gene TRBV4-1; 9 positions match TRBD2. With 0 bases clipped from V and 0 bases from J, the junction kept 15 bases outside the gene matches. CDR3 length equals 21 residues. CDR1 and CDR2 (germline): MGHRA, YSYEKL.

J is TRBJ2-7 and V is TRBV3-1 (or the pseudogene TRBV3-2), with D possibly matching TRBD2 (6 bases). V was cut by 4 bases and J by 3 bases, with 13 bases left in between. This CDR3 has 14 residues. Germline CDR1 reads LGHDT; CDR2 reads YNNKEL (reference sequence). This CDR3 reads CASSPGTVIYEQYF. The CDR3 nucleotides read TGTGCCAGCAGCCCGGGGACTGTAATCTACGAGCAGTACTTC.

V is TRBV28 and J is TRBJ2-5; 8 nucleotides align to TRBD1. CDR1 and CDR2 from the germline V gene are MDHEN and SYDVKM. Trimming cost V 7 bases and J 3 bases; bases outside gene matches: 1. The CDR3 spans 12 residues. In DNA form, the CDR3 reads TGTGCCAGCAACAGGGGGGAAGAGACCCAGTACTTC. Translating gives CASNRGEETQYF.

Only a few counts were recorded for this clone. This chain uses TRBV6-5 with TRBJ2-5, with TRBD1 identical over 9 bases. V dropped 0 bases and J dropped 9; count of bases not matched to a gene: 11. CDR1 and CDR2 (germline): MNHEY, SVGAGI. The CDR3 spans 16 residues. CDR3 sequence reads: CASSYSGQGLAGAQYF. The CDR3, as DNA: TGTGCCAGCAGTTACTCGGGACAGGGCTTGGCGGGGGCCCAGTACTTC.

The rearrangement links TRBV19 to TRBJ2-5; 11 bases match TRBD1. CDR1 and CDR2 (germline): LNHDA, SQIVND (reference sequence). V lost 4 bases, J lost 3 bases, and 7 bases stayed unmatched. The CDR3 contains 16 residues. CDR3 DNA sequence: TGTGCCAGTAGTAGGACAGGGGGCGCCGGGGAAGAGACCCAGTACTTC. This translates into CASSRTGGAGEETQYF.

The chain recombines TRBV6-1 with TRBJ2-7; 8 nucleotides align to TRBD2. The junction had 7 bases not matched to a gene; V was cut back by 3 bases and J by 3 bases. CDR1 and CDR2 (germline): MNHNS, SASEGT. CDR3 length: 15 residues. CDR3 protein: CASSDPREGYYEQYF. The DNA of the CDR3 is TGTGCCAGCAGTGACCCACGGGAGGGATACTACGAGCAGTACTTC.

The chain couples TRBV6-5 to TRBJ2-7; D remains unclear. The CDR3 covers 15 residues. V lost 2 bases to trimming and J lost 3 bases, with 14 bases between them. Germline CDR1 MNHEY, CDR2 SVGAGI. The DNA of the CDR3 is TGTGCCAGCAGTTACGCCCGAAAGCCGATCTACGAGCAGTACTTC. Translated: CASSYARKPIYEQYF.

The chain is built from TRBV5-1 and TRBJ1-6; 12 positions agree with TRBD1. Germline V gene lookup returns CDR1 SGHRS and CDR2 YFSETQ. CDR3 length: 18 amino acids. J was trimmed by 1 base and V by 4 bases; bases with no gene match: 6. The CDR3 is CASSPGQGALSYNSPLHF. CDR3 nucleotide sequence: TGCGCCAGCAGCCCGGGACAGGGGGCCCTTTCCTATAATTCACCCCTCCACTTT.

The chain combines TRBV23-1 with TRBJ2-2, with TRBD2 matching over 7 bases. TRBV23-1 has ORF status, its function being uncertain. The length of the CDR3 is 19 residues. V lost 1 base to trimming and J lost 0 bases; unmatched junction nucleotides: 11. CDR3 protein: CASSQFVEGRGSNTGELFF. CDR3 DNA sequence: TGCGCCAGCAGTCAATTTGTAGAGGGGAGGGGATCGAACACCGGGGAGCTGTTTTTT.

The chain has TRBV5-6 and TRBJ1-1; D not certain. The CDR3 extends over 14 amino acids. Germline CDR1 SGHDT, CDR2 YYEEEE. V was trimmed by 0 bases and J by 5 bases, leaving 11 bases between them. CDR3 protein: CASSLAGRGTEAFF. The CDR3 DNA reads TGTGCCAGCAGCTTGGCGGGTAGAGGGACTGAAGCTTTCTTT.

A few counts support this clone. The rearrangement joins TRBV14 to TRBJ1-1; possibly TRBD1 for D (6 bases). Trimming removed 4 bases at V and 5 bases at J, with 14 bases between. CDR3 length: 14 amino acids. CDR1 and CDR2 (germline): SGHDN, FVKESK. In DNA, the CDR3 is TGTGCCAGCAGCCTGCCTGGGAGGGGGACTGAAGCTTTCTTT. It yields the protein CASSLPGRGTEAFF.

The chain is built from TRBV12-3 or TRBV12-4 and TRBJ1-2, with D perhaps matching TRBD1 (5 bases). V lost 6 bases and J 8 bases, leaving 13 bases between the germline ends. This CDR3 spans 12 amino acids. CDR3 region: CASSQGFEGYTF. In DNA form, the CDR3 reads TGTGCCAGCAGCCAGGGTTTCGAGGGCTACACCTTC.

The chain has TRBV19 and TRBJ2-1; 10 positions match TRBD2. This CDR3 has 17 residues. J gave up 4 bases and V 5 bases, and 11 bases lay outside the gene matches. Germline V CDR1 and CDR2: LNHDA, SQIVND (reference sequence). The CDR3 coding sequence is TGTGCCAGTAGTCGGCTAGCGGGAGAATTGGGGTACAATGAGCAGTTCTTC. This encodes CASSRLAGELGYNEQFF.

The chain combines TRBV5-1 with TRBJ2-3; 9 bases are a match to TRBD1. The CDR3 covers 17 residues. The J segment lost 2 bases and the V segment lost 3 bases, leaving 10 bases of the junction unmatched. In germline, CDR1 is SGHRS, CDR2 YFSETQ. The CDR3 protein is CASSWRRTGEFTDTQYF. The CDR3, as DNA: TGCGCCAGCAGCTGGAGGCGGACAGGGGAATTCACAGATACGCAGTATTTT.

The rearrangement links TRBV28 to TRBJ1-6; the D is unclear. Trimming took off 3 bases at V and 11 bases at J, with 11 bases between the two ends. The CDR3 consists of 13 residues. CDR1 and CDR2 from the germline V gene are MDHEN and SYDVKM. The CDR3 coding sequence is TGTGCCAGCAGTTTTGAGGGTAGGACACCCCTCCACTTT. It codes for CASSFEGRTPLHF.

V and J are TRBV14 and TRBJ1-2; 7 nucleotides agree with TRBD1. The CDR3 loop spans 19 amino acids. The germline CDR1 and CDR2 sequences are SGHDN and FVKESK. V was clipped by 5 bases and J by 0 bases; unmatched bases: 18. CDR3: CASSLRNLGQLQANYGYTF. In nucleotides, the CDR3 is TGTGCCAGCAGCTTACGTAATTTGGGACAGCTCCAAGCTAACTATGGCTACACCTTC.

CDR3 DNA: TGCAGTCTTGGGGGGTCCGGCACTGAAGCTTTCTTT. Protein product: CSLGGSGTEAFF. The chain joins TRBV29-1 to TRBJ1-1, with a tentative D call TRBD1 (5 bases). The CDR3 contains 12 residues. Germline V gene lookup returns CDR1 SQVTM and CDR2 ANQGSEA.

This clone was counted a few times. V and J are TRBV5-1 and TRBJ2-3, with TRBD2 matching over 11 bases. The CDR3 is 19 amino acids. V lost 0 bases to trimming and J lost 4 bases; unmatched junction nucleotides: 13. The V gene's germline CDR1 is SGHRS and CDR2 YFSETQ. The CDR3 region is CASSLGRLAGGVNSDTQYF. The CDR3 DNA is TGCGCCAGCAGCTTGGGACGGCTAGCGGGAGGTGTTAACTCAGATACGCAGTATTTT.

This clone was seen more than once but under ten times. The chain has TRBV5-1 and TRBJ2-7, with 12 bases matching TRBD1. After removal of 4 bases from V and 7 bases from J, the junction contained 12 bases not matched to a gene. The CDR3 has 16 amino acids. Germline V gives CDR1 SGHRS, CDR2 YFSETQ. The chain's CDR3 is CASSPSPGQGALEQYF. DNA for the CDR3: TGCGCCAGCAGCCCCAGTCCGGGACAGGGGGCTTTGGAGCAGTACTTC.

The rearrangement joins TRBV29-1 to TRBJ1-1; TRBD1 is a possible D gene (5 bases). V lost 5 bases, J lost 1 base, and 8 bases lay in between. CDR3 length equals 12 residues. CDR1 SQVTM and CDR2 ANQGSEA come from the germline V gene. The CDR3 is CSVRTGNTEAFF. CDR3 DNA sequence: TGCAGCGTTCGAACAGGGAACACTGAAGCTTTCTTT.

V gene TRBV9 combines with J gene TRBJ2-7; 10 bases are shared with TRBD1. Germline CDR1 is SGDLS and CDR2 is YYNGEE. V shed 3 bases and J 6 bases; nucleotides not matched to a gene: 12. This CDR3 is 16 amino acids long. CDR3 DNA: TGTGCCAGCAGCGCGCGAGCTGGGGACAGGGGAAGCGAGCAGTACTTC. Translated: CASSARAGDRGSEQYF.